The rows below give T cell receptor beta chains drawn from one sample of a study of T-cell reconstitution after alpha-beta-depleted transplantation in children. Using its own MiXCR run on the PCR reads, TCRdb lists one record per CDR3 protein. The sample contains fewer than 400,000 distinct CDR3 sequences, 20% of which appear only once. The sequencing here drew on PBMCs from the stem cell graft donor, taken from the stem cell graft. The receptors here all came from a human donor who donated a stem cell graft to a child with acute myeloid leukemia. CDR3s include the opening cysteine and the closing phenylalanine or tryptophan. Each record gives: V gene, D gene, J gene, CDR3 protein. D genes are given only for firm matches.

>TRBV29-1|.|TRBJ2-5
CSVENMGTQYF
>TRBV7-9|TRBD2|TRBJ2-1
CASRNSGRKGNEQFF
>TRBV20-1|.|TRBJ2-3
CSAEETDTQYF
>TRBV11-2|TRBD1|TRBJ2-1
CASSLVLSGQGGYNEQFF
>TRBV12-3/TRBV12-4|.|TRBJ1-6
CASSLEGSDSPLHF
>TRBV12-3/TRBV12-4|TRBD1|TRBJ2-1
CASLGTGRNNEQFF
>TRBV7-9|.|TRBJ2-1
CASTKDGSSYNEQFF
>TRBV5-1|TRBD2|TRBJ2-7
CASSSTGGMEQYF
>TRBV29-1|.|TRBJ2-1
CSVQQVLAYNEQFF
>TRBV7-9|TRBD2|TRBJ2-1
CASSGLGYNEQFF
>TRBV24-1|TRBD1|TRBJ2-2
CATSDPAGQGTGELFF
>TRBV29-1|.|TRBJ2-3
CSVAPLHTDTQYF
>TRBV7-2|.|TRBJ1-1
CASSLLERTEAFF
>TRBV12-3/TRBV12-4|TRBD1|TRBJ1-1
CASSLTGAVAFF
>TRBV29-1|.|TRBJ2-5
CSVETGQETQYF
>TRBV5-5|.|TRBJ2-3
CASGRQGGTDTQYF
>TRBV6-1|.|TRBJ1-6
CASRERGARDSPLHF
>TRBV7-9|.|TRBJ1-1
CASSLAQDGRDTEAFF
>TRBV6-1|TRBD1|TRBJ1-4
CASRTGTGTEKLFF
>TRBV20-1|TRBD2|TRBJ2-3
CSAQRGEGPDTQYF
>TRBV6-5|TRBD2|TRBJ2-2
CASSCVTSGNTGELFF
>TRBV28|TRBD2|TRBJ2-1
CASSFLADYYSSYNEQFF
>TRBV12-3/TRBV12-4|TRBD2|TRBJ2-1
CASSPWTSRRSRDNEQFF
>TRBV29-1|.|TRBJ2-2
CSVVGLFGVNTGELFF
>TRBV20-1|.|TRBJ2-7
CSAPDPVGSYEQYF
>TRBV6-2/TRBV6-3|TRBD2|TRBJ2-3
CASGPGLADHGAFSTDTQYF
>TRBV25-1|.|TRBJ2-7
CASSDQSYEQYF
>TRBV20-1|.|TRBJ2-1
CSARGGESQFF
>TRBV20-1|.|TRBJ2-5
CSARTTPPVETQETQYF
>TRBV5-1|.|TRBJ2-3
CASSLVGRSTDTQYF
>TRBV5-1|.|TRBJ1-1
CASSSQPSGSLNTEAFF
>TRBV5-1|TRBD1|TRBJ2-1
CASSFQGAGGNEQFF
>TRBV9|.|TRBJ2-5
CASSVGQQETQYF
>TRBV4-2|.|TRBJ2-2
CASSQDTLNTGELFF
>TRBV27|.|TRBJ2-2
CASSLSGRLNTGELFF
>TRBV6-5|.|TRBJ2-1
CASSYSSEDRWNEQFF
>TRBV7-8|.|TRBJ2-5
CASSLITEGTQYF
>TRBV29-1|.|TRBJ1-1
CSATGRGTEAFF
>TRBV7-2|.|TRBJ1-1
CASSFRQGKLGEAFF
>TRBV29-1|TRBD1|TRBJ2-2
CSVEGTGKVIGELFF
>TRBV7-2|.|TRBJ1-1
CASSLVSVMNTEAFF
>TRBV27|.|TRBJ2-3
CASSLRTADTQYF
>TRBV28|.|TRBJ1-3
CASSGNTIYF
>TRBV4-1|TRBD2|TRBJ2-1
CASSQGGGSYNEQFF
>TRBV7-9|.|TRBJ2-7
CASSRGSETYEQYF
>TRBV24-1|TRBD1|TRBJ1-4
CATSDSGTGEKLFF
>TRBV12-3/TRBV12-4|TRBD1|TRBJ1-5
CASRPGTGSEPQHF
>TRBV29-1|.|TRBJ1-1
CSAPRGTEAFF
>TRBV28|TRBD1|TRBJ2-7
CASTHGQGAYEQYF
>TRBV6-4|TRBD2|TRBJ2-3
CATGLGLGTDTQYF
>TRBV5-5|TRBD2|TRBJ2-7
CASSLAGTSGTYEQYF
>TRBV6-5|.|TRBJ1-1
CASTSEGRLSNTEAFF
>TRBV6-1|TRBD1|TRBJ1-2
CASSEGTGVYGYTF
>TRBV5-5|.|TRBJ2-1
CASSRPGTPSYNEQFF
>TRBV10-3|TRBD1|TRBJ2-6
CAISGGTALSGANVLTF
>TRBV29-1|TRBD2|TRBJ2-7
CSVQGEGLTNYEQYF
>TRBV7-9|TRBD1|TRBJ2-1
CASRYQTGDYEQFF
>TRBV7-2|.|TRBJ1-4
CASSLSGTYNEKLFF